The clone carrying this TCR beta chain was found a few times. Its specificity is unknown. The sample is drawn from a study of cytomegalovirus exposure and HLA in healthy donors. Findings of the study overall: The classifier reportedly diagnosed cytomegalovirus status with high sensitivity and specificity.

CDR3 size: 12 residues. CDR1 and CDR2 (germline): MNHEY, SMNVEV (reference sequence). V was shortened by 5 bases and J by 9 bases, with 11 bases between the two germline ends. The PCR used 60 Vbeta and 13 Jbeta primers. Profiled with immunoSEQ multiplex PCR; TCRdb holds only in-frame clones, not every one. Of about 140,000 clones in the sample, 78% were seen once. Material: PBMCs. The rearrangement uses TRBV27 and TRBJ2-1, with D unresolved. The receptor's source is a woman younger than 30 in good health and CMV-seropositive. The CDR3: CASSPTAGEQFF. The CDR3 DNA follows: TGTGCCAGCAGTCCAACAGCAGGTGAGCAGTTCTTC.